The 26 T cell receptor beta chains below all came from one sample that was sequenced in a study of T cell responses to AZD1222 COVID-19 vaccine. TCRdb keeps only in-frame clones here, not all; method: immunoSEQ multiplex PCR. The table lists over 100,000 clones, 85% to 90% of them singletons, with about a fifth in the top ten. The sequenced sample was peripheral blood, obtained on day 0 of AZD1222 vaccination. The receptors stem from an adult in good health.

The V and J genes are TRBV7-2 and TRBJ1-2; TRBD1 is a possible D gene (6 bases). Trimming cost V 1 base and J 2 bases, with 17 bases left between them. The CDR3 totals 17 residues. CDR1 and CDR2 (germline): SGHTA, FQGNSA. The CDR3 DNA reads TGTGCCAGCAGCTTAGAGGGGGGACGGACTGTCAACTATGGCTACACCTTC. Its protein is CASSLEGGRTVNYGYTF.

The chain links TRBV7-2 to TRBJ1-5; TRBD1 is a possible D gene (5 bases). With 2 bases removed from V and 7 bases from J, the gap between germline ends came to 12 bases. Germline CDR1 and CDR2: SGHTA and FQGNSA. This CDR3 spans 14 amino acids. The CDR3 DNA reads TGTGCCAGCAGCTTACGGTCAGGGCCGCAGCCCCAGCATTTT. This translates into CASSLRSGPQPQHF.

CDR3 amino acids: CASSQRDSDGYTF. CDR3 nucleotides: TGTGCCAGCAGCCAAAGGGACAGTGATGGCTACACCTTC. This sequence joins TRBV3-1 (or the pseudogene TRBV3-2) and TRBJ1-2; 7 bases agree with TRBD1. The CDR3 extends over 13 amino acids. Trimming removed 2 bases from V and 6 bases from J; junction bases left unmatched: 3. The germline gives CDR1 LGHDT, CDR2 YNNKEL (reference sequence).

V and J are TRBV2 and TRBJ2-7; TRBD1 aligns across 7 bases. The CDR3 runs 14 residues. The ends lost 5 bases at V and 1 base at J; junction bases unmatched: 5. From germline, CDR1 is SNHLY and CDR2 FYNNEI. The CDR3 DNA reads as TGTGCCAGCAGTTTCCGACAGGGATCCTACGAGCAGTACTTC. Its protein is CASSFRQGSYEQYF.

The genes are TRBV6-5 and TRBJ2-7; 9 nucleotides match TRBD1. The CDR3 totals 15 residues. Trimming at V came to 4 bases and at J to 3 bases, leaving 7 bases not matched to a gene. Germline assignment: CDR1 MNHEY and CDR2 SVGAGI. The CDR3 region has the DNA TGTGCCAGCAGTTCTTCCGGGACAGGGATCTACGAGCAGTACTTC. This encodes CASSSSGTGIYEQYF.

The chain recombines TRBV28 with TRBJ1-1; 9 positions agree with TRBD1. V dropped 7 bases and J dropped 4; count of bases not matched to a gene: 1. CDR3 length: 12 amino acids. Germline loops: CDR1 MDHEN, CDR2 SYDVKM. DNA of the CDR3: TGTGCCAGCAAGACAGGGGGCACTGAAGCTTTCTTT. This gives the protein CASKTGGTEAFF.

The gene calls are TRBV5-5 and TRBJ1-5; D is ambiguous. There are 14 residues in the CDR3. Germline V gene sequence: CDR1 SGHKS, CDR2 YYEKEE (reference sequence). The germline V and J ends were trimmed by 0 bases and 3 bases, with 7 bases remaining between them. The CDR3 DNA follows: TGTGCCAGCAGCTTGGGGGTCTCCAATCAGCCCCAGCATTTT. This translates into CASSLGVSNQPQHF.

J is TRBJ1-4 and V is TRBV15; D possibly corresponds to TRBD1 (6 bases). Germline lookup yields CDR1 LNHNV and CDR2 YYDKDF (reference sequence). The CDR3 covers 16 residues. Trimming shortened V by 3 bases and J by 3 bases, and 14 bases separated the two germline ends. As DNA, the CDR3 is TGTGCCACCAGCAGTGTCGAGGGGGTAGCTAATGAAAAACTGTTTTTT. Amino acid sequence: CATSSVEGVANEKLFF.

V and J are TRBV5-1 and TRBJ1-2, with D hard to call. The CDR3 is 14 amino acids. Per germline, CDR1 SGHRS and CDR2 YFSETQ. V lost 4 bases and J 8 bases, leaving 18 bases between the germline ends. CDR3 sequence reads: CASSPGILSGGYTF. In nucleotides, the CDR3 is TGCGCCAGCAGCCCGGGTATCCTCTCTGGCGGCTACACCTTC. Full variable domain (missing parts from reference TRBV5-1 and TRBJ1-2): KAGVTQTPRYLIKTRGQQVTLSCSPISGHRSVSWYQQTPGQGLQFLFEYFSETQRNKGNFPGRFSGRQFSNSRSEMNVSTLELGDSALYLCASSPGILSGGYTFGSGTRLTVV.

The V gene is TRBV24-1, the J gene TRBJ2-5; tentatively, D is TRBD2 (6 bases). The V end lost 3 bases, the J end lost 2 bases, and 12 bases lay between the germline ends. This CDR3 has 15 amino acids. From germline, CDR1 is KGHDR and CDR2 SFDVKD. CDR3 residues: CATSDRREPQETQYF. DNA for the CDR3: TGTGCCACCAGTGATAGGCGGGAACCACAAGAGACCCAGTACTTC.

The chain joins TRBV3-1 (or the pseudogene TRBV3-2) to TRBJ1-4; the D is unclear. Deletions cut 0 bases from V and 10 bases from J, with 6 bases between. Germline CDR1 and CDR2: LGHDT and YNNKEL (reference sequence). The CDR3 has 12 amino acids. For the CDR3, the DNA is TGTGCCAGCAGCCAAGATATCAGAAAACTGTTTTTT. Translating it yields CASSQDIRKLFF.

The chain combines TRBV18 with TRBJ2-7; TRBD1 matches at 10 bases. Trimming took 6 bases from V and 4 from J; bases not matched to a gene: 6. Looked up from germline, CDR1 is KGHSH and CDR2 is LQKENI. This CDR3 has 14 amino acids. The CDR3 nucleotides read TGTGCCAGCTCCACGACAGGGGGCCTGTACGAGCAGTACTTC. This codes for CASSTTGGLYEQYF.

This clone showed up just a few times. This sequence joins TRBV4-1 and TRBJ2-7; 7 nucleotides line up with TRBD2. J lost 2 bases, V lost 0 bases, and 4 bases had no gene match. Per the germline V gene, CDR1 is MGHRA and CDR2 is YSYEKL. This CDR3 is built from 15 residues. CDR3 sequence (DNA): TGCGCCAGCAGCCAAGAGAGACTAGCTACCTACGAGCAGTACTTC. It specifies CASSQERLATYEQYF.

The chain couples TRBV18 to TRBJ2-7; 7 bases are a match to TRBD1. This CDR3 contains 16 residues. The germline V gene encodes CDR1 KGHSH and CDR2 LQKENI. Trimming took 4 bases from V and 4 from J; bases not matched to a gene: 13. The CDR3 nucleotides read TGTGCCAGCTCACTATCAAGGCGGGTACAGGGGTACGAGCAGTACTTC. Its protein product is CASSLSRRVQGYEQYF. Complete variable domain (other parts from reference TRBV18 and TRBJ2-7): NAGVMQNPRHLVRRRGQEARLRCSPMKGHSHVYWYRQLPEEGLKFMVYLQKENIIDESGMPKERFSAEFPKEGPSILRIQQVVRGDSAAYFCASSLSRRVQGYEQYFGPGTRLTVT.

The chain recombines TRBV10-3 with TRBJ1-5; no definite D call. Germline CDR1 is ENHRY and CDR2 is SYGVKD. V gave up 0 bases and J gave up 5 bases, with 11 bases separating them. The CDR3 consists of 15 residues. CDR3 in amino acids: CAISESPGLDQPQHF. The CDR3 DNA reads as TGTGCCATCAGTGAGTCCCCCGGGTTGGATCAGCCCCAGCATTTT.

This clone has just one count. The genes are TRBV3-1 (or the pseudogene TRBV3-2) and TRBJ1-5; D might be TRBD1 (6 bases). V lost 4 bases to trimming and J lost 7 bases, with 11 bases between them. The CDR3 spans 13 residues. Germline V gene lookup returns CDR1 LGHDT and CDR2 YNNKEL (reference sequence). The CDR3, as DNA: TGTGCCAGCAGCCGAACACAGGGCCAGCCCCAGCATTTT. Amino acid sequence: CASSRTQGQPQHF.

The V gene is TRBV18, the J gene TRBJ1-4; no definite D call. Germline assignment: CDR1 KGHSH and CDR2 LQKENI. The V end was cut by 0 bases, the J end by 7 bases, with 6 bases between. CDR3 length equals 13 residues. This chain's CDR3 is CASSPPAVEKLFF. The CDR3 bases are TGTGCCAGCTCACCACCTGCAGTTGAAAAACTGTTTTTT.

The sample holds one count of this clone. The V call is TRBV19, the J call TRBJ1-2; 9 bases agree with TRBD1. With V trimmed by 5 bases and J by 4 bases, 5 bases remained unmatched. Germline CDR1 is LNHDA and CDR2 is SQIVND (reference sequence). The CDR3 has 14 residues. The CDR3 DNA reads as TGTGCCAGTAGTGCACAGGGGGCAGGCTATGGCTACACCTTC. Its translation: CASSAQGAGYGYTF.

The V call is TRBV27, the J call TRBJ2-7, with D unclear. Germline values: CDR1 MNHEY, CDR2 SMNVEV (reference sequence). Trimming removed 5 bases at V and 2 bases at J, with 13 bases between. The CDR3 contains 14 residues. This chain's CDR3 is CASSENPGPYEQYF. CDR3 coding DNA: TGTGCCAGCAGTGAGAACCCGGGCCCCTACGAGCAGTACTTC.

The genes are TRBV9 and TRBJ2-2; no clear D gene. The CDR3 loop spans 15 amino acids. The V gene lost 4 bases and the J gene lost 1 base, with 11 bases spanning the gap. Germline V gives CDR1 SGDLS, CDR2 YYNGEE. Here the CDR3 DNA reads TGTGCCAGCAGCCCATTAGGTGGGAACACCGGGGAGCTGTTTTTT. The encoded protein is CASSPLGGNTGELFF.

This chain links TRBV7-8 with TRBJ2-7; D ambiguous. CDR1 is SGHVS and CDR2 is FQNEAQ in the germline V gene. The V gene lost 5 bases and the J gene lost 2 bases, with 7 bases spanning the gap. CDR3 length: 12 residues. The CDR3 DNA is TGTGCCAGCAGCCGAGGCCCCTACGAGCAGTACTTC. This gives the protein CASSRGPYEQYF.

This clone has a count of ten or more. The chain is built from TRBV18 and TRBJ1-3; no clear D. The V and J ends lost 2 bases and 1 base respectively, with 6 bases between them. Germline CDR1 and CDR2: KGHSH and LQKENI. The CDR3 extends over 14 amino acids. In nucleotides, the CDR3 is TGTGCCAGCTCACCAGACGGATCTGGAAACACCATATATTTT. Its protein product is CASSPDGSGNTIYF.

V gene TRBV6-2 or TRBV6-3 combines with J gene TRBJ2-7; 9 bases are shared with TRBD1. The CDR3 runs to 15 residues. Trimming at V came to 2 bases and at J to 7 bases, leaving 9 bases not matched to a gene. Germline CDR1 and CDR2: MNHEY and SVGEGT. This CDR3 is CASSYGRRTGDEQYF. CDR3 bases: TGTGCCAGCAGTTACGGAAGGAGGACAGGGGATGAGCAGTACTTC.

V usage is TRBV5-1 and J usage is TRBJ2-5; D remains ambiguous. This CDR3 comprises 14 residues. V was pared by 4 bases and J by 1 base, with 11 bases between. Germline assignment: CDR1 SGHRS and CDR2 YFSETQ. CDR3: CASSPAGSQETQYF. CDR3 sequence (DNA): TGCGCCAGCAGCCCTGCAGGCTCCCAAGAGACCCAGTACTTC.

CDR3: CASSSLRLGWNEKLFF. The DNA for the CDR3 is TGTGCCAGCAGCTCCCTTCGTCTCGGGTGGAATGAAAAACTGTTTTTT. The chain is built from TRBV5-6 and TRBJ1-4; the D is unclear. Between the trimmed V and J ends, which lost 3 bases and 5 bases, there was a span of 17 bases. Germline V gene data show CDR1 as SGHDT and CDR2 as YYEEEE. This CDR3 contains 16 residues.

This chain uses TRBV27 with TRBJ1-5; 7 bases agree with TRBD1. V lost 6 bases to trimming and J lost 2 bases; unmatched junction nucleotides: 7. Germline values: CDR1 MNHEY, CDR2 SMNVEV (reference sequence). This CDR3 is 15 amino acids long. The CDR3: CASSNDRAGNQPQHF. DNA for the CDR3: TGTGCCAGCAGCAACGACAGGGCGGGCAATCAGCCCCAGCATTTT.